The 4 T cell receptor beta chains reported below all come from one sample, sequenced in a study of blood T cell repertoires in COVID-19. TCRdb's table, derived via immunoSEQ multiplex PCR, lists solely in-frame clones and lacks some. Of approximately 240,000 clones detected, roughly 80% appear once; the ten largest clones hold approximately 1.3%. Specimen: PBMCs or T cells enriched from blood (not recorded which). The receptors were gathered from a woman between 40 and 50 years old with acute COVID-19.

The gene calls are TRBV7-9 and TRBJ2-2; 11 positions agree with TRBD2. The CDR3 extends over 16 amino acids. After removal of 6 bases from V and 2 bases from J, the junction contained 5 bases not matched to a gene. Germline loops: CDR1 SEHNR, CDR2 FQNEAQ (reference sequence). In DNA, the CDR3 is TGTGCCAGCAGTAAGGGACTAGCGGCAAACACCGGGGAGCTGTTTTTT. This codes for CASSKGLAANTGELFF.

The chain has TRBV27 and TRBJ2-3; D is ambiguous. Germline-derived CDR1 and CDR2 are MNHEY and SMNVEV (reference sequence). V lost 6 bases and J lost 5, with 9 bases in between. CDR3 length: 12 amino acids. Here the CDR3 DNA reads TGTGCCAGCAGCCCCCGGAGAGATACGCAGTATTTT. Its translation: CASSPRRDTQYF.

This clone occurred once. The chain couples TRBV24-1 to TRBJ1-3; no firm D call. Deletions cut 9 bases from V and 4 bases from J, with 12 bases between. This CDR3 has 13 amino acids. Germline V gene lookup returns CDR1 KGHDR and CDR2 SFDVKD. The CDR3 DNA reads TGTGCCACCCAAGCAAGTTCAGGAAACACCATATATTTT. It yields the protein CATQASSGNTIYF.

The V gene is TRBV28, the J gene TRBJ1-1; TRBD1 matches at 11 bases. V was clipped by 3 bases and J by 1 base; unmatched bases: 10. Germline V gene lookup returns CDR1 MDHEN and CDR2 SYDVKM. The CDR3 has 18 residues. CDR3 DNA sequence: TGTGCCAGCAGTTTGTTCGCGGACAGGGGGCGAGGGAACACTGAAGCTTTCTTT. Translating it yields CASSLFADRGRGNTEAFF.